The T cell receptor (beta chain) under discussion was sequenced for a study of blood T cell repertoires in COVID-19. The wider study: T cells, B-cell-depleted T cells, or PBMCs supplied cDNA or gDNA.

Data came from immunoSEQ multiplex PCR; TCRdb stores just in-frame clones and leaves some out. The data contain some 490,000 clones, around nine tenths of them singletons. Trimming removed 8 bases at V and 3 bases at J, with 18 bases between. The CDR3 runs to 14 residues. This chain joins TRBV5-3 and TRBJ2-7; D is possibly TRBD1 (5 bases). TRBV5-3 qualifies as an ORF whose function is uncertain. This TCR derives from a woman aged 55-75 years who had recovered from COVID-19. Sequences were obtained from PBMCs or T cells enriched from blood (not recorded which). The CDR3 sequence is CASPNRSPYYEQYF. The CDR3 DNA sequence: TGTGCCAGCCCAAACAGGAGTCCATACTACGAGCAGTACTTC.